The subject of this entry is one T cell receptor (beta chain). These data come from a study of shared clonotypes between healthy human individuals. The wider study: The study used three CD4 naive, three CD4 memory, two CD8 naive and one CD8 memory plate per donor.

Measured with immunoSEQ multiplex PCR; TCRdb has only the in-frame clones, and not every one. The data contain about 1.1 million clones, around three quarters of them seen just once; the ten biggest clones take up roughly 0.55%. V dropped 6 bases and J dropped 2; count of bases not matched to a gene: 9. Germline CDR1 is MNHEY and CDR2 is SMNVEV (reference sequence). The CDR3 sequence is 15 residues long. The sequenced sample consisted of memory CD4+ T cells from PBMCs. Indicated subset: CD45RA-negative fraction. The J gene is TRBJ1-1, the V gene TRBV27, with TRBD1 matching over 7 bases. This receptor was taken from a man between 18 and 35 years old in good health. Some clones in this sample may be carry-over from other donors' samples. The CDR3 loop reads CASSSFGTANTEAFF. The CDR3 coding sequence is TGTGCCAGCAGCAGTTTTGGGACAGCTAACACTGAAGCTTTCTTT.